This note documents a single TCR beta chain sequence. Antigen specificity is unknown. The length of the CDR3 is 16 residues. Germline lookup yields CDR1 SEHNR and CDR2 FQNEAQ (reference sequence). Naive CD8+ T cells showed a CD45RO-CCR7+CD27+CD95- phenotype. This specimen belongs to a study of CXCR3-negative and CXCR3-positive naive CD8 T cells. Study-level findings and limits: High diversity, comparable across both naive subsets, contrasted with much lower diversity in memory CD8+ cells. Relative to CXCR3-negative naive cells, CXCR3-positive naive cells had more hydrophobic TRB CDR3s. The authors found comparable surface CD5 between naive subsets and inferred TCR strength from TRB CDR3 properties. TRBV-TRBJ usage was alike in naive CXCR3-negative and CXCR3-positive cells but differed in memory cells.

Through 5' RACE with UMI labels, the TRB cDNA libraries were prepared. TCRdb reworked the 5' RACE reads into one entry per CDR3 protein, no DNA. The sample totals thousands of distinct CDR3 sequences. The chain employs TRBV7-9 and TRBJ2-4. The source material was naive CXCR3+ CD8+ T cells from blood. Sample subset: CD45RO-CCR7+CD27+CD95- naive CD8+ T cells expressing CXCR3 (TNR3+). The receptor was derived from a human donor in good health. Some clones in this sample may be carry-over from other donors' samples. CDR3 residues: CASSLVGNLAKNIQYF.